The TCR beta chain described here comes from a study of blood T cells in healthy people across ages. This clonotype came up many times. Sample-barcoded 5' priming and a J-beta primer mix drove a second PCR of about 6 to 12 cycles. TCRdb independently ran MiXCR on the 5' RACE reads; one entry per CDR3 protein. The data hold about 680,000 distinct CDR3 sequences, with approximately 50% observed a single time. CDR1 and CDR2 (germline): LGHDT, YNNKEL (reference sequence). The CDR3 has 15 residues. The trim removed 0 bases at V and 3 bases at J, leaving 3 bases unmatched. V is TRBV3-1 and J is TRBJ2-3; TRBD2 matches 7 bases. This receptor was obtained from a woman aged 55-69 years in good health. The sample comprised blood. The CDR3 is CASSQDAGVTDTQYF. CDR3 bases: TGTGCCAGCAGCCAAGACGCGGGAGTGACAGATACGCAGTATTTT.